A single sample gave rise to the 12 T cell receptor beta chains below, sequenced in a study of response to subunit inactivated influenza vaccine (dated by TCRdb to the late 2010s). What this sample's time point label stands for: around 45 days after influenza vaccine administration. Libraries were made using RT-PCR. For sequencing, an Illumina HiSeq 2500 was employed. TCRdb handled the public reads itself, with Q25 trimming in fastp and clone calling in MiXCR, and kept productive beta chains. Each CDR3 protein appears once, grouped with its most common genes and DNA. Here the sample has over 450,000 distinct CDR3 sequences; roughly 13% occur a single time. The ten most abundant clones make up over 10% of the sample. This material consisted of PBMCs from blood, taken about 40 days after vaccination. The receptor set was obtained from a man in his fifties or sixties who received an inactivated influenza vaccine. Donor details come from another sample of the same person, matched by shared clones.

The rearrangement uses TRBV7-2 and TRBJ2-1; TRBD1 matches 7 bases. CDR3 length equals 17 residues. Germline lookup yields CDR1 SGHTA and CDR2 FQGNSA. The V segment lost 3 bases and the J segment 6 bases; nucleotides outside the gene matches: 14. CDR3 sequence (DNA): TGTGCCAGCAGCTTCCAGGGACAGTTAGGTTCTCGCAATGAGCAGTTCTTC. Residues: CASSFQGQLGSRNEQFF.

The rearrangement joins TRBV6-2 or TRBV6-3 to TRBJ2-1; 16 positions agree with TRBD2. The CDR3 contains 18 residues. Germline V CDR1 and CDR2: MNHEY, SVGEGT. The V segment lost 2 bases and the J segment 8 bases; nucleotides outside the gene matches: 9. For the CDR3, the DNA is TGTGCCAGCAGTTACGCCCCGGGGACTAGCGGGAGGGTACATGAGCAGTTCTTC. This sequence encodes CASSYAPGTSGRVHEQFF.

In DNA form, the CDR3 reads TGTGCCAGCAGCCGACAGGGCTTCGAGACCCAGTACTTC. Encoded protein: CASSRQGFETQYF. The chain has TRBV11-2 and TRBJ2-5; 7 bases align to TRBD1. J lost 5 bases, V lost 5 bases, and 5 bases had no gene match. The length of the CDR3 is 13 residues. Germline V lookup: CDR1 SGHAT, CDR2 FQNNGV. Drawing the rest from reference TRBV11-2 and TRBJ2-5, the complete variable domain is EAGVAQSPRYKIIEKRQSVAFWCNPISGHATLYWYQQILGQGPKLLIQFQNNGVVDDSQLPKDRFSAERLKGVDSTLKIQPAKLEDSAVYLCASSRQGFETQYFGPGTRLLVL.

This clonotype has a handful of counts. The V and J genes are TRBV28 and TRBJ2-5; 9 bases agree with TRBD2. The germline CDR1 and CDR2 sequences are MDHEN and SYDVKM. Trimming took 3 bases from V and 2 from J; bases not matched to a gene: 4. This CDR3 comprises 15 residues. CDR3 sequence reads: CASSFSGRLQETQYF. CDR3 coding DNA: TGTGCCAGCAGTTTCAGCGGGAGGTTACAAGAGACCCAGTACTTC.

The rearrangement joins TRBV28 to TRBJ2-5, with 9 bases aligning to TRBD1. In germline, CDR1 is MDHEN, CDR2 SYDVKM. Trimming cost V 6 bases and J 4 bases; bases outside gene matches: 6. This CDR3 has 14 residues. The CDR3 is CASSWDRDGETQYF. The CDR3 DNA follows: TGTGCCAGCAGCTGGGACAGGGATGGAGAGACCCAGTACTTC.

This clonotype came up many times. J is TRBJ2-1 and V is TRBV7-9; D perhaps matches TRBD1 (5 bases). V was pared by 5 bases and J by 5 bases, with 10 bases between. The CDR3 is 13 residues long. CDR1 and CDR2 (germline): SEHNR, FQNEAQ (reference sequence). In DNA, the CDR3 is TGTGCCAGCAGCCCCGACAGTCACAATGAGCAGTTCTTC. Translated, it gives CASSPDSHNEQFF.

This clonotype came up a few times. V gene TRBV20-1 combines with J gene TRBJ2-1; 9 bases map to TRBD2. Germline lookup yields CDR1 DFQATT and CDR2 SNEGSKA (reference sequence). The length of the CDR3 is 15 residues. Trimming took 0 bases from V and 3 from J; bases not matched to a gene: 3. This CDR3 reads CSARDLAGYYNEQFF. The CDR3 DNA reads as TGCAGTGCTAGAGATCTAGCGGGGTACTACAATGAGCAGTTCTTC.

This clonotype was seen only a few times. The rearrangement uses TRBV5-1 and TRBJ2-3, with 8 bases matching TRBD2. The V segment lost 3 bases and the J segment 6 bases; nucleotides outside the gene matches: 9. Germline-derived CDR1 and CDR2 are SGHRS and YFSETQ. The CDR3 totals 15 residues. The CDR3 bases are TGCGCCAGCAGCTCCGGGACTAGGGGGGGTGATACGCAGTATTTT. It translates to CASSSGTRGGDTQYF.

There are many counts of this clonotype. This rearrangement joins TRBV5-1 to TRBJ1-2; D not certain. CDR1 and CDR2 (germline): SGHRS, YFSETQ. Trimming cost V 1 base and J 6 bases, with 13 bases left between them. The CDR3 spans 14 residues. The CDR3 sequence: CASSLQDGSHGYTF. The CDR3 bases are TGCGCCAGCAGCTTGCAGGACGGGAGTCATGGCTACACCTTC.

A few counts support this clonotype. The chain recombines TRBV5-1 with TRBJ2-1, with D perhaps being TRBD1 or TRBD2 (5 bases each). Trimming stripped 0 bases from V and 8 bases from J, with 9 bases between. CDR1 is SGHRS, CDR2 YFSETQ, per germline. The CDR3 is 13 amino acids. The CDR3 DNA follows: TGCGCCAGCAGCTTGGCCCCGGGACATGAGCAGTTCTTC. Its protein product is CASSLAPGHEQFF. The full variable domain, in which reference TRBV5-1 and TRBJ2-1 provide the parts outside the CDR3, is KAGVTQTPRYLIKTRGQQVTLSCSPISGHRSVSWYQQTPGQGLQFLFEYFSETQRNKGNFPGRFSGRQFSNSRSEMNVSTLELGDSALYLCASSLAPGHEQFFGPGTRLTVL.

This chain joins TRBV11-2 and TRBJ2-7, with D tentatively TRBD2 (6 bases). V shed 4 bases and J shed 0 bases, with 19 bases lying between them. The CDR3 loop spans 17 amino acids. The V gene's germline CDR1 is SGHAT and CDR2 FQNNGV. The CDR3 reads CASSSHGWGGISYEQYF. DNA for the CDR3: TGTGCCAGCAGCTCGCACGGATGGGGCGGGATCTCCTACGAGCAGTACTTC.

The chain joins TRBV7-8 to TRBJ2-7; TRBD1 might be the D (5 bases). The CDR3 is made up of 14 amino acids. Germline-derived CDR1 and CDR2 are SGHVS and FQNEAQ. Trimming cost V 4 bases and J 7 bases, with 17 bases left between them. This CDR3 reads CASSSTGSVTEQYF. DNA for the CDR3: TGTGCCAGCAGCTCTACAGGATCCGTCACTGAGCAGTACTTC.